Listed here are 28 T cell receptor beta chains from one sample, sequenced in a study of T cell responses to AZD1222 COVID-19 vaccine. Produced via immunoSEQ multiplex PCR; TCRdb's table is partial and in-frame only. In the table there are about 170,000 clones, 80% to 95% of which are singletons. The sequencing here drew on peripheral blood, taken on day 0 of AZD1222 vaccination. The origin of the receptors is an adult in good health.

This clone was found once. The chain employs TRBV7-2 and TRBJ1-3; 9 positions agree with TRBD1. From germline, CDR1 is SGHTA and CDR2 FQGNSA. J was trimmed by 0 bases and V by 5 bases; bases with no gene match: 8. This CDR3 comprises 17 residues. CDR3 nucleotides: TGTGCCAGCAGCCCCCGAGACAGGGGGTCCTCTGGAAACACCATATATTTT. It is translated as CASSPRDRGSSGNTIYF. Filled out from reference TRBV7-2 and TRBJ1-3, the complete variable domain reads GAGVSQSPSNKVTEKGKDVELRCDPISGHTALYWYRQSLGQGLEFLIYFQGNSAPDKSGLPSDRFSAERTGGSVSTLTIQRTQQEDSAVYLCASSPRDRGSSGNTIYFGEGSWLTVV.

This clone appeared a few times. The chain is built from TRBV29-1 and TRBJ2-1; tentative D call: TRBD1 (7 bases). CDR1 and CDR2 (germline): SQVTM, ANQGSEA. Between the trimmed V and J ends, which lost 6 bases and 8 bases, there was a span of 29 bases. The CDR3 consists of 17 residues. Here the CDR3 reads CSVLKLSGGGPTHEQFF. In DNA form, the CDR3 reads TGCAGCGTCTTGAAGCTAAGTGGAGGGGGCCCGACCCATGAGCAGTTCTTC.

This clone occurred once. The chain uses TRBV19 and TRBJ2-2; 11 bases are shared with TRBD2. The V gene end was trimmed by 4 bases and the J gene end by 2 bases; junction bases not matched to a gene: 9. Germline V CDR1 and CDR2: LNHDA, SQIVND (reference sequence). This CDR3 is built from 18 residues. The CDR3 is CASSKLAGAAVNTGELFF. The CDR3 bases are TGTGCCAGTAGTAAACTAGCGGGGGCTGCGGTTAACACCGGGGAGCTGTTTTTT.

V usage is TRBV7-2 and J usage is TRBJ1-3; no clear D. The CDR3 runs 16 residues. From germline, CDR1 is SGHTA and CDR2 FQGNSA. Between the trimmed V and J ends, which lost 1 base and 0 bases, there was a span of 10 bases. CDR3 residues: CASSLGWVSSGNTIYF. The CDR3 DNA sequence: TGTGCCAGCAGCTTAGGATGGGTTTCCTCTGGAAACACCATATATTTT.

This chain joins TRBV29-1 and TRBJ2-1; D is perhaps TRBD2 (6 bases). CDR3 length equals 15 residues. The germline V gene has CDR1 SQVTM and CDR2 ANQGSEA. Trimming stripped 6 bases from V and 0 bases from J, with 15 bases between. The DNA of the CDR3 is TGCAGCGTCGTAATTAGCGGAGGCTCCTACAATGAGCAGTTCTTC. This codes for CSVVISGGSYNEQFF.

Of note for this clone: Within the sample, other DNA sequences also encode this same CDR3. The V gene is TRBV11-2, the J gene TRBJ1-2; 7 positions match TRBD1. This CDR3 region has 14 residues. CDR1 is SGHAT, CDR2 FQNNGV, per germline. Trimming cost V 4 bases and J 5 bases; bases outside gene matches: 7. CDR3 in amino acids: CASSSSGGGYGYTF. In DNA, the CDR3 is TGTGCCAGCAGCTCCTCAGGGGGAGGGTATGGCTACACCTTC.

The rearrangement joins TRBV6-5 to TRBJ1-2; possibly TRBD1 for D (5 bases). This CDR3 contains 13 residues. CDR1 MNHEY and CDR2 SVGAGI come from the germline V gene. Trimming left V 0 bases short and J 7 bases short, with 9 bases between. The CDR3 nucleotides are TGTGCCAGCAGTTACTCGAAAGGGGTTGGCTACACCTTC. The encoded protein is CASSYSKGVGYTF.

Here the CDR3 DNA reads TGCGCCAGCAGCTTGGCAGGACAGGTAGCCTATGGCTACACCTTC. It yields the protein CASSLAGQVAYGYTF. This chain links TRBV5-1 with TRBJ1-2, with 7 bases aligning to TRBD1. The length of the CDR3 is 15 residues. With V trimmed by 0 bases and J by 4 bases, 6 bases remained unmatched. Per germline, CDR1 SGHRS and CDR2 YFSETQ.

The V and J genes are TRBV18 and TRBJ1-2; D is perhaps TRBD1 (5 bases). This CDR3 contains 17 residues. Trimming cost V 5 bases and J 2 bases, with 21 bases left between them. Per germline, CDR1 KGHSH and CDR2 LQKENI. CDR3 amino acids: CASSRAMIGAENYGYTF. DNA of the CDR3: TGTGCCAGCTCAAGGGCGATGATTGGGGCGGAAAACTATGGCTACACCTTC.

The chain carries TRBV18 and TRBJ2-3; perhaps D is TRBD1 or TRBD2 (6 bases each). Trimming removed 5 bases at V and 2 bases at J, with 17 bases between. Germline lookup yields CDR1 KGHSH and CDR2 LQKENI. This CDR3 has 16 residues. The CDR3 region is CASSAARGLDTDTQYF. The CDR3 DNA follows: TGTGCCAGCTCAGCCGCTCGGGGGCTCGACACAGATACGCAGTATTTT.

This chain joins TRBV5-6 and TRBJ1-1; D remains unclear. CDR1 is SGHDT and CDR2 is YYEEEE in the germline V gene. Between the trimmed V and J ends, which lost 2 bases and 6 bases, there was a span of 11 bases. This CDR3 has 13 residues. The CDR3 loop reads CASSLRGIAEAFF. CDR3 in DNA: TGTGCCAGCAGCTTAAGAGGGATCGCTGAAGCTTTCTTT.

The V gene is TRBV29-1, the J gene TRBJ2-1, with unresolved D. The CDR3 length is 14 residues. Germline assignment: CDR1 SQVTM and CDR2 ANQGSEA. The V and J ends lost 0 bases and 5 bases respectively, with 11 bases between them. DNA of the CDR3: TGCAGCGTTGAAGATTGGTCTAATCACAATGAGCAGTTCTTC. It translates to CSVEDWSNHNEQFF.

The J gene is TRBJ2-7, the V gene TRBV7-9; 8 bases map to TRBD2. Germline V lookup: CDR1 SEHNR, CDR2 FQNEAQ (reference sequence). The CDR3 loop spans 14 amino acids. The junction had 7 bases not matched to a gene; V was cut back by 5 bases and J by 4 bases. CDR3 sequence reads: CASSVIAGKYEQYF. The CDR3 DNA reads as TGTGCCAGCAGCGTTATAGCGGGGAAATACGAGCAGTACTTC.

The gene calls are TRBV6-5 and TRBJ2-2, with 7 bases identical to TRBD1. CDR1 and CDR2 from the germline V gene are MNHEY and SVGAGI. V lost 0 bases to trimming and J lost 1 base; unmatched junction nucleotides: 2. This CDR3 is built from 16 residues. CDR3 amino acids: CASSYSWTGNTGELFF. The CDR3 region has the DNA TGTGCCAGCAGTTACTCCTGGACAGGGAACACCGGGGAGCTGTTTTTT.

The J gene is TRBJ2-1, the V gene TRBV11-2; TRBD1 matches 9 bases. Germline CDR1 SGHAT, CDR2 FQNNGV. This CDR3 is 15 amino acids long. The trim removed 2 bases at V and 4 bases at J, leaving 3 bases unmatched. The CDR3 bases are TGTGCCAGCAGCTTAATACAGGGGGCGTACAATGAGCAGTTCTTC. As protein: CASSLIQGAYNEQFF.

This clone was detected once. The chain employs TRBV7-8 and TRBJ2-4, with 10 bases lining up with TRBD1. V shed 2 bases and J 0 bases; nucleotides not matched to a gene: 7. CDR3 length equals 18 residues. The germline gives CDR1 SGHVS, CDR2 FQNEAQ. Written as DNA, the CDR3 is TGTGCCAGCAGCTTACCCCCCGACAGGGGGCAAGCCAAAAACATTCAGTACTTC. Protein: CASSLPPDRGQAKNIQYF.

The rearrangement uses TRBV29-1 and TRBJ1-2; 8 positions match TRBD1. CDR3 size: 15 residues. CDR1 and CDR2 (germline): SQVTM, ANQGSEA. The junction had 10 bases not matched to a gene; V was cut back by 3 bases and J by 4 bases. Here the CDR3 reads CSVEARQGTTYGYTF. The CDR3 nucleotides are TGCAGCGTTGAGGCCAGACAGGGGACGACCTATGGCTACACCTTC.

The rearrangement uses TRBV2 and TRBJ1-5; D is unclear. This CDR3 is built from 15 residues. The V and J ends lost 0 bases and 5 bases respectively, with 11 bases between them. Germline loops: CDR1 SNHLY, CDR2 FYNNEI. CDR3 residues: CASSEAARPDQPQHF. The CDR3 DNA reads TGTGCCAGCAGTGAAGCCGCCCGGCCAGATCAGCCCCAGCATTTT. Full variable domain (missing parts from reference TRBV2 and TRBJ1-5): EPEVTQTPSHQVTQMGQEVILRCVPISNHLYFYWYRQILGQKVEFLVSFYNNEISEKSEIFDDQFSVERPDGSNFTLKIRSTKLEDSAMYFCASSEAARPDQPQHFGDGTRLSIL.

The chain links TRBV2 to TRBJ1-1, with 9 bases identical to TRBD1. Germline CDR1 SNHLY, CDR2 FYNNEI. CDR3 length: 17 amino acids. V lost 4 bases, J lost 4 bases, and 13 bases stayed unmatched. The CDR3 bases are TGTGCCAGCAGTGTCCCTGGACAGGGGTATCGGGGCACTGAAGCTTTCTTT. Translation gives CASSVPGQGYRGTEAFF. The full variable domain, its missing parts supplied by reference TRBV2 and TRBJ1-1, is EPEVTQTPSHQVTQMGQEVILRCVPISNHLYFYWYRQILGQKVEFLVSFYNNEISEKSEIFDDQFSVERPDGSNFTLKIRSTKLEDSAMYFCASSVPGQGYRGTEAFFGQGTRLTVV.

The chain joins TRBV30 to TRBJ1-5; 7 positions agree with TRBD1. Germline lookup yields CDR1 GTSNPN and CDR2 SVGIG (reference sequence). The length of the CDR3 is 16 residues. Trimming cost V 4 bases and J 2 bases; bases outside gene matches: 11. CDR3 loop: CAWNKQGMPRNQPQHF. CDR3 DNA: TGTGCCTGGAACAAACAGGGGATGCCGCGCAATCAGCCCCAGCATTTT.

This chain joins TRBV14 and TRBJ1-1; D may be TRBD1 (5 bases). CDR3 size: 14 residues. With 0 bases removed from V and 4 bases from J, the gap between germline ends came to 9 bases. From germline, CDR1 is SGHDN and CDR2 FVKESK. The CDR3 reads CASSQDRGVTEAFF. DNA for the CDR3: TGTGCCAGCAGCCAAGATCGAGGGGTCACTGAAGCTTTCTTT.

The chain uses TRBV5-8 and TRBJ1-4; 8 bases are a match to TRBD1. CDR3 length: 15 residues. The J segment lost 7 bases and the V segment lost 0 bases, leaving 5 bases of the junction unmatched. The germline CDR1 and CDR2 sequences are SGHTS and YDEGEE. The CDR3 nucleotides are TGTGCCAGCAGCTTGGCCCGGACAGGGTTTGAAAAACTGTTTTTT. Translation: CASSLARTGFEKLFF. The full variable domain, with the rest looked up from reference TRBV5-8 and TRBJ1-4, is EAGVTQSPTHLIKTRGQQATLRCSPISGHTSVYWYQQALGLGLQFLLWYDEGEERNRGNFPPRFSGRQFPNYSSELNVNALELEDSALYLCASSLARTGFEKLFFGSGTQLSVL.

This chain uses TRBV7-9 with TRBJ1-1; 12 bases match TRBD1. This CDR3 has 16 residues. The trim removed 6 bases at V and 1 base at J, leaving 6 bases unmatched. The germline CDR1 and CDR2 sequences are SEHNR and FQNEAQ (reference sequence). The DNA of the CDR3 is TGTGCCAGCAGACTAGGGACAGGGGGCCCGAACACTGAAGCTTTCTTT. It specifies CASRLGTGGPNTEAFF. The variable domain in full, completed from reference TRBV7-9 and TRBJ1-1, reads DTGVSQNPRHKITKRGQNVTFRCDPISEHNRLYWYRQTLGQGPEFLTYFQNEAQLEKSRLLSDRFSAERPKGSFSTLEIQRTEQGDSAMYLCASRLGTGGPNTEAFFGQGTRLTVV.

Remarks on this clone: This specimen includes other DNA sequences encoding the same CDR3. The chain uses TRBV20-1 and TRBJ2-7, with TRBD2 identical over 9 bases. V lost 3 bases, J lost 4 bases, and 7 bases stayed unmatched. The CDR3 consists of 14 residues. The germline CDR1 and CDR2 sequences are DFQATT and SNEGSKA (reference sequence). CDR3 nucleotide sequence: TGCAGTGCTAGTTCCAGCGGGGGGACGTACGAGCAGTACTTC. Its protein product is CSASSSGGTYEQYF.

The rearrangement joins TRBV7-9 to TRBJ2-3, with 9 bases that match TRBD2. Per germline, CDR1 SEHNR and CDR2 FQNEAQ (reference sequence). V trimming: 2 bases; J trimming: 3 bases; junction bases outside the gene matches: 3. The CDR3 totals 15 residues. For the CDR3, the DNA is TGTGCCAGCAGCTTAAGGCTAGCGGGGACAGATACGCAGTATTTT. It translates to CASSLRLAGTDTQYF.

Only one count was recorded for this clone. For the CDR3, the DNA is TGTGCCAGCAGCGGGGACAGGGGGGACCAAGAGACCCAGTACTTC. It is translated as CASSGDRGDQETQYF. This sequence joins TRBV7-8 and TRBJ2-5; TRBD1 aligns across 11 bases. Germline CDR1 and CDR2: SGHVS and FQNEAQ. J lost 0 bases, V lost 5 bases, and 2 bases had no gene match. The CDR3 is made up of 15 amino acids.

About this clone itself: The identical CDR3 is also encoded by other nucleotide sequences in the sample. This chain connects TRBV5-1 to TRBJ1-4; D remains ambiguous. Between the trimmed V and J ends, which lost 0 bases and 5 bases, there was a span of 11 bases. The CDR3 covers 15 residues. CDR1 is SGHRS, CDR2 YFSETQ, per germline. The CDR3 bases are TGCGCCAGCAGCTTGGCCCAAGGTTCCAATGAAAAACTGTTTTTT. Translation gives CASSLAQGSNEKLFF.

The V and J genes are TRBV30 and TRBJ1-6, with TRBD1 identical over 7 bases. Germline trimming cut 3 bases from V and 6 bases from J; bases unmatched to any gene: 2. The CDR3 length is 13 residues. Germline loops: CDR1 GTSNPN, CDR2 SVGIG (reference sequence). The CDR3 coding sequence is TGTGCCTGGAGCACAGGGGCTAATTCACCCCTCCACTTT. It translates to CAWSTGANSPLHF.